These T cell receptor beta chains were read from a single sample in a study of blood T cell repertoires in COVID-19. Assay used: immunoSEQ multiplex PCR; TCRdb lists only in-frame clones, some missing. This table holds 52,000 or so clones, about nine tenths found once. Sequences were obtained from peripheral blood. These receptors originate from a man aged 40-49 years with COVID-19, enrolled during active disease. The CDR3 runs from the conserved cysteine through the conserved F or W. The order of the fields is V gene, clone size, D gene, J gene, CDR3 protein, CDR3 DNA. The D gene is left open where the match is weak. Rows may omit the clone size; those that give it use once, few, many or a size class.

v_call: TRBV7-3; clone_size: NA; d_call: TRBD2; j_call: TRBJ2-3; cdr3_aa: CASSPGTSGDTQYF; cdr3_nt: TGTGCCAGCAGCCCGGGGACTAGCGGGGATACGCAGTATTTT
v_call: TRBV7-6; clone_size: NA; d_call: TRBD2; j_call: TRBJ2-7; cdr3_aa: CASSLTPLAAVYEQYF; cdr3_nt: TGTGCCAGCAGCTTAACCCCACTAGCGGCTGTTTACGAGCAGTACTTC
v_call: TRBV2; clone_size: NA; d_call: NA; j_call: TRBJ1-5; cdr3_aa: CASARGGNNQPQHF; cdr3_nt: TGTGCCAGCGCGCGTGGGGGGAACAATCAGCCCCAGCATTTT
v_call: TRBV25-1; clone_size: NA; d_call: NA; j_call: TRBJ2-6; cdr3_aa: CASSGGGAPSGANVLTF; cdr3_nt: TGTGCCAGCAGTGGGGGCGGGGCCCCCTCTGGGGCCAACGTCCTGACTTTC
v_call: TRBV7-9; clone_size: NA; d_call: NA; j_call: TRBJ2-1; cdr3_aa: CASSFTLGGLSSYNEQFF; cdr3_nt: TGTGCCAGCAGCTTCACCTTGGGGGGGCTGAGCTCCTACAATGAGCAGTTCTTC
v_call: TRBV27; clone_size: NA; d_call: NA; j_call: TRBJ1-1; cdr3_aa: CASSFLDSEAFF; cdr3_nt: TGTGCCAGCAGTTTCCTCGACTCTGAAGCTTTCTTT
v_call: TRBV5-8; clone_size: NA; d_call: NA; j_call: TRBJ2-6; cdr3_aa: CASSLEMVRGSGANVLTF; cdr3_nt: TGTGCCAGCAGCTTGGAAATGGTCAGGGGTTCTGGGGCCAACGTCCTGACTTTC
v_call: TRBV28; clone_size: few; d_call: NA; j_call: TRBJ1-2; cdr3_aa: CASSPDLDTRYYGYTF; cdr3_nt: TGTGCCAGCAGTCCCGACTTGGACACCCGATACTATGGCTACACCTTC
v_call: TRBV6-4; clone_size: NA; d_call: NA; j_call: TRBJ2-2; cdr3_aa: CASSEVIGANTGELFF; cdr3_nt: TGTGCCAGCAGTGAGGTGATCGGAGCGAACACCGGGGAGCTGTTTTTT
v_call: TRBV12-3/TRBV12-4; clone_size: NA; d_call: NA; j_call: TRBJ1-4; cdr3_aa: CASGNRREKLFF; cdr3_nt: TGTGCCAGCGGGAATCGGAGGGAAAAACTGTTTTTT
v_call: TRBV6-7; clone_size: NA; d_call: TRBD2; j_call: TRBJ2-5; cdr3_aa: CASSYLTLAGGPQETQYF; cdr3_nt: TGTGCCAGCAGTTACCTGACTTTAGCGGGAGGGCCTCAAGAGACCCAGTACTTC
v_call: TRBV7-9; clone_size: NA; d_call: NA; j_call: TRBJ2-7; cdr3_aa: CASSSGPVSYEQYF; cdr3_nt: TGTGCCAGCAGCTCCGGTCCGGTCTCCTACGAGCAGTACTTC
v_call: TRBV7-6; clone_size: NA; d_call: NA; j_call: TRBJ2-1; cdr3_aa: CASSYTTNLNNEQFF; cdr3_nt: TGTGCCAGCAGCTATACTACCAACCTGAACAATGAGCAGTTCTTC
v_call: TRBV19; clone_size: NA; d_call: NA; j_call: TRBJ1-6; cdr3_aa: CATREGGSYNSPLHF; cdr3_nt: TGTGCCACCCGGGAGGGTGGCTCCTATAATTCACCCCTCCACTTT
v_call: TRBV15; clone_size: NA; d_call: NA; j_call: TRBJ1-5; cdr3_aa: CATSVYSNQPQHF; cdr3_nt: TGTGCCACCAGCGTATATAGCAATCAGCCCCAGCATTTT
v_call: TRBV12-5; clone_size: NA; d_call: NA; j_call: TRBJ1-1; cdr3_aa: CASGPGRPTEAFF; cdr3_nt: TGTGCTAGTGGCCCCGGCAGGCCCACTGAAGCTTTCTTT
v_call: TRBV28; clone_size: NA; d_call: TRBD1; j_call: TRBJ1-4; cdr3_aa: CASSLEGQGFYNWSNEKLFF; cdr3_nt: TGTGCCAGCAGTTTAGAGGGACAGGGGTTTTATAATTGGTCTAATGAAAAACTGTTTTTT
v_call: TRBV9; clone_size: once; d_call: NA; j_call: TRBJ1-2; cdr3_aa: CASSVAWGGLNYGYTF; cdr3_nt: TGTGCCAGCAGCGTAGCCTGGGGCGGACTAAACTATGGCTACACCTTC
v_call: TRBV13; clone_size: NA; d_call: TRBD2; j_call: TRBJ2-1; cdr3_aa: CASSHSGDHNEQFF; cdr3_nt: TGTGCCAGCAGCCATAGCGGGGATCACAATGAGCAGTTCTTC
v_call: TRBV2; clone_size: NA; d_call: TRBD1; j_call: TRBJ1-1; cdr3_aa: CASGRQGGMNTEAFF; cdr3_nt: TGTGCCAGCGGGAGACAGGGTGGTATGAACACTGAAGCTTTCTTT
v_call: TRBV15; clone_size: NA; d_call: NA; j_call: TRBJ1-2; cdr3_aa: CATSSLRDGYTF; cdr3_nt: TGTGCCACCAGCAGCTTGCGAGATGGCTACACCTTC
v_call: TRBV27; clone_size: once; d_call: NA; j_call: TRBJ1-2; cdr3_aa: CASSLSGAFGYTF; cdr3_nt: TGTGCCAGCAGTTTATCGGGGGCCTTTGGCTACACCTTC
v_call: TRBV7-8; clone_size: NA; d_call: TRBD1; j_call: TRBJ2-5; cdr3_aa: CASSLVVWTGAPQETQYF; cdr3_nt: TGTGCCAGCAGCTTAGTGGTGTGGACAGGGGCGCCCCAAGAGACCCAGTACTTC
v_call: TRBV18; clone_size: NA; d_call: TRBD1; j_call: TRBJ1-1; cdr3_aa: CASSSTGVGTEAFF; cdr3_nt: TGTGCCAGCTCATCGACAGGGGTGGGCACTGAAGCTTTCTTT
v_call: TRBV11-3; clone_size: NA; d_call: NA; j_call: TRBJ1-6; cdr3_aa: CASSLPLSPLHF; cdr3_nt: TGTGCCAGCAGCTTACCCCTCTCACCCCTCCACTTT
v_call: TRBV19; clone_size: NA; d_call: TRBD1; j_call: TRBJ1-5; cdr3_aa: CASRLGTGGFYQPQHF; cdr3_nt: TGTGCCAGTAGGTTGGGGACAGGAGGTTTCTATCAGCCCCAGCATTTT
v_call: TRBV3-1/TRBV3-2; clone_size: NA; d_call: TRBD1; j_call: TRBJ1-1; cdr3_aa: CASSQTTGGEAFF; cdr3_nt: TGTGCCAGCAGCCAAACTACAGGGGGGGAAGCTTTCTTT
v_call: TRBV30; clone_size: few; d_call: TRBD1; j_call: TRBJ1-6; cdr3_aa: CAWRVVQWVGQTNSPLHF; cdr3_nt: TGTGCCTGGAGAGTGGTACAGTGGGTGGGACAGACTAATTCACCCCTCCACTTT
v_call: TRBV15; clone_size: NA; d_call: TRBD1; j_call: TRBJ1-6; cdr3_aa: CATSSDRTGISPLHF; cdr3_nt: TGTGCCACCAGCTCAGACCGGACAGGGATTTCACCCCTCCACTTT
v_call: TRBV6-5; clone_size: NA; d_call: NA; j_call: TRBJ2-3; cdr3_aa: CASRGGGFNTDTQYF; cdr3_nt: TGTGCCAGCAGGGGAGGGGGGTTTAACACAGATACGCAGTATTTT
v_call: TRBV18; clone_size: NA; d_call: NA; j_call: TRBJ1-5; cdr3_aa: CASSPDSPNQPQHF; cdr3_nt: TGTGCCAGCTCACCGGACAGTCCCAATCAGCCCCAGCATTTT
v_call: TRBV10-2; clone_size: NA; d_call: TRBD1; j_call: TRBJ1-6; cdr3_aa: CASSGWAGGNSPLHF; cdr3_nt: TGCGCCAGCAGCGGGTGGGCAGGGGGTAATTCACCCCTCCACTTT